The clone carrying this T cell receptor (beta chain) appeared a few times. Its target is not known. This record comes from a study of beta chain features in type 1 diabetes. In total, each donor contributed a single heparinised blood draw that averaged around 100 mL. Sorting with CD45RO/CCR7/CD25/CD127/CD95/CD27 yielded naive, central memory, regulatory and stem-like memory CD4+ cells. Each population that was sorted was more than 95% pure. Study-level results: Any PCR bias toward short templates would affect both groups alike. Among all four CD4+ subsets, Type 1 diabetes patients had TCRB CDR3s that were moderately but significantly shorter.

The entirety of the isolated RNA underwent reverse transcription, so expressed TCRB transcripts were sequenced. Assay: immunoSEQ multiplex PCR; the TCRdb copy retains only in-frame clones and omits some. Of 640,000 or so clones listed, over 12% are singletons. The CDR3 extends over 16 amino acids. V gave up 4 bases and J gave up 6 bases, with 19 bases separating them. Germline V gene lookup returns CDR1 SGHDN and CDR2 FVKESK. The receptor's source is a man younger than 30 with type 1 diabetes. Sequencing input: naive CD4+ T cells from blood. This chain connects TRBV14 to TRBJ2-1; D is perhaps TRBD2 (6 bases). CDR3: CASSPTYLPGGNEQFF. In DNA, the CDR3 is TGTGCCAGCAGCCCAACGTACCTGCCCGGGGGCAATGAGCAGTTCTTC.